A selection of T cell receptor beta chains follows, all from one sample in a study of beta chain features in type 1 diabetes. Method: immunoSEQ multiplex PCR; TCRdb's copy keeps in-frame clones and lacks some. The data hold 400,000 to 550,000 clones, with roughly 11% observed a single time. Input material: naive CD4+ T cells from blood. The origin of the receptors is a woman aged 18-35 years in good health. Each CDR3 is given with its conserved first and last residue.

TRBV7-9,15,CASSFYAGNTGELFF
TRBV5-6,16,CASSYSRSSPTGELFF
TRBV30,13,CAWSTALGNTIYF
TRBV11-3,13,CASSLRLTDTQYF
TRBV6-5,13,CASIGEMNTEAFF
TRBV27,15,CASSFSGRANYGYTF
TRBV15,16,CATSRVRGSRGNEQFF
TRBV9,16,CASSVVGRALNYGYTF
TRBV29-1,11,CRGDIGNTIYF
TRBV5-1,14,CASSKDGQTGELFF
TRBV29-1,14,CSVVMASGGETQYF
TRBV9,13,CASSATIMGEQYF
TRBV28,11,CASISNTEAFF
TRBV7-6,15,CASSLGTADNSPLHF
TRBV4-3,17,CASSHLTGTRNRDTQYF
TRBV19,15,CASSIGQVDAYGYTF